The T cell receptor (beta chain) described here comes from a study of T cells of healthy individuals. This clonotype was picked up many times. CDR3 size: 12 residues. From germline, CDR1 is MNHEY and CDR2 SMNVEV (reference sequence). Trimming pared 5 bases from V and 0 bases from J, leaving 1 base between. TCRdb independently ran MiXCR on the 5' RACE reads; one entry per CDR3 protein. Of 60,000 to 75,000 distinct CDR3 sequences listed, roughly 17% were seen once; the top ten hold approximately 4.8%. The gene calls are TRBV27 and TRBJ2-2; D ambiguous. The receptor was derived from a human donor in good health. The DNA of the CDR3 is TGTGCCAGCAGTACGAACACCGGGGAGCTGTTTTTT. Translating gives CASSTNTGELFF.